This T cell receptor beta chain stems from a study of breast tumors, draining lymph nodes, adjacent tissues. The CDR3 contains 15 residues. Germline V gives CDR1 SEHNR, CDR2 FQNEAQ (reference sequence). On this clonotype: Possible read error: a much larger clone is one base away.

The lymph nodes were axillary draining lymph nodes from breast cancer patients. One entry per CDR3 protein, called by TCRdb with MiXCR from the multiplex PCR reads. Seen here are around 140,000 distinct CDR3 sequences, around a third observed once, and the top ten hold around 2.3%. The chain recombines TRBV7-9 with TRBJ1-2; 9 nucleotides match TRBD1. Input material: axillary lymph node tissue. The receptor's source is a female donor with breast cancer. Some clones in this sample may be carry-over from other donors' samples. CDR3 DNA sequence: TGTGCCAGCACCGAACAGGGGGCGTCCATAGATGGCTACCCCTTC. It encodes CASTEQGASIDGYPF.